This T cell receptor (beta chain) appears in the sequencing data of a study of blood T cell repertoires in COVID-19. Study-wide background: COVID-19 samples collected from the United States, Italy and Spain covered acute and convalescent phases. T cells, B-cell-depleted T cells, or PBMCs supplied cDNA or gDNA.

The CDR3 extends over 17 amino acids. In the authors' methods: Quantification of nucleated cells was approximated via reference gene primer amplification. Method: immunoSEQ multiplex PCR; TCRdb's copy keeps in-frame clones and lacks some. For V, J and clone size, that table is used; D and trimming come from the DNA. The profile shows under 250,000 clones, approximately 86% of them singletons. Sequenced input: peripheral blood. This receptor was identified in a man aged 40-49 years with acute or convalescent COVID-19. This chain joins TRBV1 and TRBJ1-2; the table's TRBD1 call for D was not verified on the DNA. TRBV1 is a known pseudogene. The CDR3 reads CTSSQEVDRAPNYGYTF. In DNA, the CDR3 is TGCACCAGCAGCCAAGAGGTGGACAGGGCCCCTAACTATGGCTACACCTTC.